Below are 21 T cell receptor beta chains sequenced from a single sample in a study of cytomegalovirus exposure and HLA in healthy donors. In the PCR, 60 Vbeta and 13 Jbeta primers were used. Clones were sequenced by immunoSEQ multiplex PCR, and TCRdb holds only the in-frame ones, with some missing. This sample has around 100,000 clones, with around 72% found just once. Sequenced material: PBMCs. The receptors derive from a male donor in good health and CMV-seropositive.

This clone is labeled as large (0.1 to 1%). The gene calls are TRBV5-4 and TRBJ2-3; 8 bases line up with TRBD2. V shed 4 bases, J shed 0 bases, and the junction held 13 bases outside the gene matches. Germline CDR1 and CDR2: SGHNT and YYREEE (reference sequence). The CDR3 runs 18 residues. CDR3: CASSPRGGGWTSTDTQYF. The CDR3 coding sequence is TGTGCCAGCAGCCCCCGGGGGGGCGGTTGGACTAGCACAGATACGCAGTATTTT.

The rearrangement links TRBV5-6 to TRBJ1-2, with D unclear. The CDR3 loop spans 17 amino acids. The ends were cut back, 0 bases at V and 3 bases at J, with 18 bases in the middle. Germline V gene sequence: CDR1 SGHDT, CDR2 YYEEEE. In nucleotides, the CDR3 is TGTGCCAGCAGCTTGGAGGACTTCCTCAAGTGGGACTATGGCTACACCTTC. It encodes CASSLEDFLKWDYGYTF.

The chain recombines TRBV18 with TRBJ2-1; TRBD1 is a possible D gene (6 bases). The CDR3 is made up of 16 amino acids. V was trimmed by 2 bases and J by 5 bases, leaving 16 bases between them. CDR1 and CDR2 (germline): KGHSH, LQKENI. The CDR3 region is CASSPSQDRIDNEQFF. Written as DNA, the CDR3 is TGTGCCAGCTCACCATCTCAGGACAGAATAGACAATGAGCAGTTCTTC. The full variable domain, completed using reference TRBV18 and TRBJ2-1, is NAGVMQNPRHLVRRRGQEARLRCSPMKGHSHVYWYRQLPEEGLKFMVYLQKENIIDESGMPKERFSAEFPKEGPSILRIQQVVRGDSAAYFCASSPSQDRIDNEQFFGPGTRLTVL.

The chain recombines TRBV2 with TRBJ1-3; D gene uncertain. Germline CDR1 and CDR2: SNHLY and FYNNEI. CDR3 size: 12 residues. Trimming stripped 6 bases from V and 3 bases from J, with 6 bases between. Written as DNA, the CDR3 is TGTGCCAGCAGAGGCGGTGGAAACACCATATATTTT. Translation: CASRGGGNTIYF.

V usage is TRBV7-9 and J usage is TRBJ1-1; tentative D call: TRBD1 (6 bases). Germline V gives CDR1 SEHNR, CDR2 FQNEAQ (reference sequence). V was cut by 1 base and J by 5 bases, with 11 bases left in between. The CDR3 length is 14 residues. CDR3 sequence: CASSLGRGGTEAFF. In DNA form, the CDR3 reads TGTGCCAGCAGCTTAGGCAGGGGAGGGACTGAAGCTTTCTTT.

This rearrangement joins TRBV11-3 to TRBJ1-6; tentatively, D is TRBD1 (6 bases). The CDR3 consists of 15 residues. The germline V gene encodes CDR1 SGHNT and CDR2 YENEEA. V was trimmed by 2 bases and J by 6 bases, leaving 11 bases between them. The CDR3 spells CASSLRRGRNSPLHF. For the CDR3, the DNA is TGTGCCAGCAGCTTAAGGCGGGGGCGTAATTCACCCCTCCACTTT.

This rearrangement joins TRBV7-8 to TRBJ2-7; no firm D call. Germline lookup yields CDR1 SGHVS and CDR2 FQNEAQ. The CDR3 consists of 15 residues. Trimming pared 2 bases from V and 5 bases from J, leaving 16 bases between. The CDR3, as DNA: TGTGCCAGCAGCTTAAGTTCCTACTTATTGGACGAGCAGTACTTC. Translated, it gives CASSLSSYLLDEQYF.

This clone was recorded once. This sequence joins TRBV5-6 and TRBJ1-4, with unresolved D. The CDR3 extends over 15 amino acids. V was trimmed by 4 bases and J by 0 bases, leaving 10 bases between them. Germline lookup yields CDR1 SGHDT and CDR2 YYEEEE. Written as DNA, the CDR3 is TGTGCCAGCAGCCCCTGGACTACAACTAATGAAAAACTGTTTTTT. Translated: CASSPWTTTNEKLFF.

V and J are TRBV27 and TRBJ2-7; 8 nucleotides agree with TRBD2. The germline CDR1 and CDR2 sequences are MNHEY and SMNVEV (reference sequence). The V gene end was trimmed by 3 bases and the J gene end by 5 bases; junction bases not matched to a gene: 6. CDR3 length equals 14 residues. The CDR3, as DNA: TGTGCCAGCAGTTTCGGGGGGGCAGGGAACGAGCAGTACTTC. It encodes CASSFGGAGNEQYF.

V gene TRBV2 combines with J gene TRBJ2-5; 14 positions agree with TRBD2. Trimming removed 3 bases from V and 2 bases from J; junction bases left unmatched: 11. The V gene's germline CDR1 is SNHLY and CDR2 FYNNEI. The CDR3 has 19 residues. The CDR3 DNA is TGTGCCAGCAGTGATGGGACTAGCGGGGGAAGAATACCTCAAGAGACCCAGTACTTC. Its protein is CASSDGTSGGRIPQETQYF.

The CDR3 loop reads CAWSPPGQGPSSYNSPLHF. In DNA form, the CDR3 reads TGTGCCTGGAGTCCTCCGGGACAGGGGCCGAGCTCCTATAATTCACCCCTCCACTTT. The chain carries TRBV30 and TRBJ1-6, with 10 positions matching TRBD1. The germline CDR1 and CDR2 sequences are GTSNPN and SVGIG (reference sequence). The CDR3 loop spans 19 amino acids. V dropped 2 bases and J dropped 0; count of bases not matched to a gene: 10.

The chain uses TRBV19 and TRBJ1-5; D unclear. The CDR3 is 15 residues long. Germline-derived CDR1 and CDR2 are LNHDA and SQIVND (reference sequence). V was clipped by 9 bases and J by 7 bases, with 22 bases between them. CDR3 nucleotides: TGTGCCAGCCAAGTCCCGGCGGGGAAAGGGCAGCCCCAGCATTTT. It codes for CASQVPAGKGQPQHF.

This chain connects TRBV10-3 to TRBJ2-7, with 8 bases identical to TRBD1. CDR3 length: 15 amino acids. Germline V gives CDR1 ENHRY, CDR2 SYGVKD. V was pared by 1 base and J by 2 bases, with 4 bases of the junction left unmatched. In DNA form, the CDR3 reads TGTGCCATCAGTGAGTACGGACAGGGCCCCTACGAGCAGTACTTC. Protein product: CAISEYGQGPYEQYF.

This chain uses TRBV5-4 with TRBJ2-5, with 10 positions matching TRBD2. Per germline, CDR1 SGHNT and CDR2 YYREEE (reference sequence). The CDR3 covers 17 residues. V was pared by 4 bases and J by 2 bases, with 11 bases of the junction left unmatched. This CDR3 reads CASSPLPSGGTQETQYF. The CDR3 coding sequence is TGTGCCAGCAGCCCGTTACCTAGCGGGGGCACACAAGAGACCCAGTACTTC. Drawing the rest from reference TRBV5-4 and TRBJ2-5, the complete variable domain is ETGVTQSPTHLIKTRGQQVTLRCSSQSGHNTVSWYQQALGQGPQFIFQYYREEENGRGNFPPRFSGLQFPNYSSELNVNALELDDSALYLCASSPLPSGGTQETQYFGPGTRLLVL.

The chain couples TRBV19 to TRBJ2-7, with D possibly being TRBD1 (6 bases). The V end was cut by 3 bases, the J end by 3 bases, with 12 bases between. CDR1 is LNHDA and CDR2 is SQIVND in the germline V gene (reference sequence). The CDR3 has 14 residues. The CDR3 loop is CASSIDRLGYEQYF. Written as DNA, the CDR3 is TGTGCCAGTAGTATTGACAGGCTCGGCTACGAGCAGTACTTC.

The chain uses TRBV5-6 and TRBJ2-7; 9 bases agree with TRBD2. The CDR3 is 16 residues long. Germline CDR1 SGHDT, CDR2 YYEEEE. With V trimmed by 2 bases and J by 2 bases, 8 bases remained unmatched. CDR3 bases: TGTGCCAGCAGCTTTCGTAGCGGGGGAACGGCCTACGAGCAGTACTTC. Its translation is CASSFRSGGTAYEQYF.

V is TRBV5-1 and J is TRBJ1-1; D remains ambiguous. CDR1 and CDR2 (germline): SGHRS, YFSETQ. Deletions cut 7 bases from V and 1 base from J, with 11 bases between. The CDR3 length is 13 residues. The CDR3 region is CASGRTPNTEAFF. CDR3 in DNA: TGCGCCAGCGGGAGGACGCCGAACACTGAAGCTTTCTTT.

The rearrangement uses TRBV12-5 and TRBJ1-1; the D is unclear. The CDR3 is made up of 14 amino acids. From germline, CDR1 is LGHNT and CDR2 FRNRAP. The V end was cut by 6 bases, the J end by 3 bases, with 14 bases between. This CDR3 reads CASGTAAGDTEAFF. The DNA of the CDR3 is TGTGCTAGTGGAACAGCGGCAGGAGACACTGAAGCTTTCTTT.

The chain joins TRBV19 to TRBJ2-3; no definite D call. CDR1 and CDR2 (germline): LNHDA, SQIVND (reference sequence). This CDR3 comprises 13 residues. V was shortened by 7 bases and J by 4 bases, with 12 bases between the two germline ends. The CDR3 region is CASTGQSSDTQYF. Written as DNA, the CDR3 is TGTGCCAGTACTGGTCAGTCGTCAGATACGCAGTATTTT.

The chain has TRBV4-1 and TRBJ1-5; D unclear. V was cut by 0 bases and J by 3 bases, with 15 bases left in between. The germline CDR1 and CDR2 sequences are MGHRA and YSYEKL. This CDR3 spans 17 amino acids. The CDR3 DNA sequence: TGCGCCAGCAGCCAAGATCTAACCCCTCCCCTCAATCAGCCCCAGCATTTT. It translates to CASSQDLTPPLNQPQHF.

The chain combines TRBV14 with TRBJ1-6; 7 bases match TRBD1. The CDR3 runs 16 residues. Germline V gives CDR1 SGHDN, CDR2 FVKESK. V dropped 3 bases and J dropped 10; count of bases not matched to a gene: 12. In DNA, the CDR3 is TGTGCCAGCAGCCACCTGAACAGGGGTCTGAACTCACCCCTCCACTTT. Its protein product is CASSHLNRGLNSPLHF.